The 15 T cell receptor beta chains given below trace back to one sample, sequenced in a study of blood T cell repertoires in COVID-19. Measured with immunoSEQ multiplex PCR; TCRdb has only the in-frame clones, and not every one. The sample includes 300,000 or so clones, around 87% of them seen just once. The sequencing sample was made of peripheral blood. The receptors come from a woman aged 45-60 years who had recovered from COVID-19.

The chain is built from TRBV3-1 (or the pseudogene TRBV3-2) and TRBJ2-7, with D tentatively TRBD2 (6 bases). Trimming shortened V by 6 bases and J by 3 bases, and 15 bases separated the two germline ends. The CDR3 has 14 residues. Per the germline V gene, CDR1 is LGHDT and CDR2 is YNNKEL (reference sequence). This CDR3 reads CASSHTTRFYEQYF. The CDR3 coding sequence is TGTGCCAGCAGTCATACGACTAGATTCTACGAGCAGTACTTC.

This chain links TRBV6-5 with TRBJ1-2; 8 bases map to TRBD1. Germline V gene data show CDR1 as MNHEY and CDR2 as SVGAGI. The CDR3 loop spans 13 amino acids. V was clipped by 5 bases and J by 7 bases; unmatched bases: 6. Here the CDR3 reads CASSRTGFSGYTF. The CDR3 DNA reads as TGTGCCAGCAGTAGGACAGGGTTTAGTGGCTACACCTTC.

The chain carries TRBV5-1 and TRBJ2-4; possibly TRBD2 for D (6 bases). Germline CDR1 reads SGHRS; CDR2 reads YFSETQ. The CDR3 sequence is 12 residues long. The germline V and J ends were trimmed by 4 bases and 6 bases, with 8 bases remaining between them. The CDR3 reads CASSPGGNIQYF. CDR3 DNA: TGCGCCAGCAGCCCCGGGGGAAACATTCAGTACTTC. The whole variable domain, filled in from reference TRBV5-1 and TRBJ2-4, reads KAGVTQTPRYLIKTRGQQVTLSCSPISGHRSVSWYQQTPGQGLQFLFEYFSETQRNKGNFPGRFSGRQFSNSRSEMNVSTLELGDSALYLCASSPGGNIQYFGAGTRLSVL.

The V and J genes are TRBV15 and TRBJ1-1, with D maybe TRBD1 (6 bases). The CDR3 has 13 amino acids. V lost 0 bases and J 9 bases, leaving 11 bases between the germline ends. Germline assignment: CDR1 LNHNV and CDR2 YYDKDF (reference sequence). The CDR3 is CATSRDSTGQAFF. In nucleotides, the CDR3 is TGTGCCACCAGCAGAGATTCGACAGGTCAAGCTTTCTTT.

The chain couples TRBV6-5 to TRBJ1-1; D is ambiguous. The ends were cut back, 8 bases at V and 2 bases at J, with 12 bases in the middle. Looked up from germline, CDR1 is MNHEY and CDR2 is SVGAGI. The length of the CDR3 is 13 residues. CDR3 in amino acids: CASQDNFNTEAFF. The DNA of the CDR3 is TGTGCCAGCCAAGACAATTTTAACACTGAAGCTTTCTTT.

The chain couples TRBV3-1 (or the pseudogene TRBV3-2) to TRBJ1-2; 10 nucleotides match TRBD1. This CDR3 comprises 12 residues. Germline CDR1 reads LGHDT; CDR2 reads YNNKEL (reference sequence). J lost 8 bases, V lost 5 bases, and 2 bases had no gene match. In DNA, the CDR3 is TGTGCCAGCAGCGGGGACAGGGGAGGCTACACCTTC. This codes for CASSGDRGGYTF.

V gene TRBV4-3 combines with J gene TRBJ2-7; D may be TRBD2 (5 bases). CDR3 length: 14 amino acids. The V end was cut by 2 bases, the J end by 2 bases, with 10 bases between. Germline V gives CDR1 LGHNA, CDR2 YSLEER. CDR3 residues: CASSQSSAPYEQYF. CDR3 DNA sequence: TGCGCCAGCAGCCAAAGTAGCGCCCCCTACGAGCAGTACTTC.

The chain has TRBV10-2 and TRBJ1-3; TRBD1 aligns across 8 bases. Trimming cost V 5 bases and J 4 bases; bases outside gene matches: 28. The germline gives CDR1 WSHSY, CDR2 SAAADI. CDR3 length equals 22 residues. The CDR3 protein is CASSTWDRKNVDDRTPGNTIYF. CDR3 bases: TGCGCCAGCAGTACGTGGGACAGGAAAAACGTAGACGACCGAACTCCGGGAAACACCATATATTTT.

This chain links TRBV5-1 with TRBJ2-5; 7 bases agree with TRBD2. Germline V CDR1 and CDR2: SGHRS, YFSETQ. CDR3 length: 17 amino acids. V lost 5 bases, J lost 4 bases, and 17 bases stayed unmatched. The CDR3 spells CASRPNSERDIGETQYF. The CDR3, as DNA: TGCGCCAGCAGGCCCAACAGTGAGCGGGATATAGGAGAGACCCAGTACTTC.

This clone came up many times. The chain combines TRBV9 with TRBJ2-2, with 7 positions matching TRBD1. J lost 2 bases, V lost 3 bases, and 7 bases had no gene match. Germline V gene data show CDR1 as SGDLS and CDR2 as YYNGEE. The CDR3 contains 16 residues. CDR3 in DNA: TGTGCCAGCAGCGAGAGGGGGCGGCCTAACACCGGGGAGCTGTTTTTT. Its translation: CASSERGRPNTGELFF. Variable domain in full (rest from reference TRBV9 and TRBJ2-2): DSGVTQTPKHLITATGQRVTLRCSPRSGDLSVYWYQQSLDQGLQFLIQYYNGEERAKGNILERFSAQQFPDLHSELNLSSLELGDSALYFCASSERGRPNTGELFFGEGSRLTVL.

The CDR3 here is CASSAIKQGYQPQHF. For the CDR3, the DNA is TGTGCCAGTAGCGCTATAAAACAGGGTTACCAGCCCCAGCATTTT. The chain is built from TRBV19 and TRBJ1-5; tentatively, D is TRBD1 (6 bases). Trimming shortened V by 6 bases and J by 7 bases, and 19 bases separated the two germline ends. Germline-derived CDR1 and CDR2 are LNHDA and SQIVND (reference sequence). The CDR3 sequence is 15 residues long.

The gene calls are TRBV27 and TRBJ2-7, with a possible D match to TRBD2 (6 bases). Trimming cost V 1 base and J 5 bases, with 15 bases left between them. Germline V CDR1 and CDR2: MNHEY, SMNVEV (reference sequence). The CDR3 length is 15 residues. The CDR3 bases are TGTGCCAGCAGTTTATTGGGGGGATCCGTACACGAGCAGTACTTC. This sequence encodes CASSLLGGSVHEQYF.

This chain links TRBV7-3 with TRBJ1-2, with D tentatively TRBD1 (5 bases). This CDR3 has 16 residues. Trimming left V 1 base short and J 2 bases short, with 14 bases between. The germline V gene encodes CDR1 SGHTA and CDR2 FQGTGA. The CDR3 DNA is TGTGCCAGCAGCTTAAGATCGGTCAGGGCAAACTATGGCTACACCTTC. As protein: CASSLRSVRANYGYTF.

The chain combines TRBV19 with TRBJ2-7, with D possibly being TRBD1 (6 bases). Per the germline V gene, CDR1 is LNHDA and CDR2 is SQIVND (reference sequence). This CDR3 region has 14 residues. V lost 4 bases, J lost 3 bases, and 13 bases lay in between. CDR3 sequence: CASSTDRLGYEQYF. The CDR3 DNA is TGTGCCAGTAGTACAGACAGGCTTGGCTACGAGCAGTACTTC. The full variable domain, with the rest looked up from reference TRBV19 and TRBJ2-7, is DGGITQSPKYLFRKEGQNVTLSCEQNLNHDAMYWYRQDPGQGLRLIYYSQIVNDFQKGDIAEGYSVSREKKESFPLTVTSAQKNPTAFYLCASSTDRLGYEQYFGPGTRLTVT.

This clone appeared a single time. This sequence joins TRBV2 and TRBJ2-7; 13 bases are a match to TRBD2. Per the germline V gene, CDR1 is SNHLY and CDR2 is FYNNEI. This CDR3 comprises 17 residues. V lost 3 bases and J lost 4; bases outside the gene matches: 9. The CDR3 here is CASSEIGLAGAPYEQYF. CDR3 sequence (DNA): TGTGCCAGCAGTGAGATCGGACTAGCGGGAGCCCCATACGAGCAGTACTTC.